Listed below are T cell receptor beta chains from one sample, sequenced in a study of blood T cell repertoires in COVID-19. Here immunoSEQ multiplex PCR was the method, and the copy in TCRdb shows in-frame clones only, minus some. The table records 150,000 to 200,000 clones, about 90% of them present only once. The material sequenced was peripheral blood. The origin of the receptors is a man aged 60-69 years with active or convalescent COVID-19. Both conserved end residues are part of each CDR3. A D gene is named only where the DNA matches it firmly. Rows give clone size only sometimes, using once, few, many, or a class for an expanded clone.

15	NA	TRBV18	TRBJ2-3	TRBD1	CASSPTGVSTDTQYF	TGTGCCAGCTCACCGACAGGGGTTAGCACAGATACGCAGTATTTT
16	NA	TRBV14	TRBJ1-5	NA	CASSQGTGESNQPQHF	TGTGCCAGCAGCCAAGGTACAGGAGAAAGCAATCAGCCCCAGCATTTT
15	NA	TRBV2	TRBJ1-6	NA	CASSWGGSYNSPLHF	TGTGCCAGCAGCTGGGGGGGCTCCTATAATTCACCCCTCCACTTT
11	NA	TRBV20-1	TRBJ2-7	TRBD1	CSTGTGGEQYF	TGCAGTACCGGGACAGGGGGCGAGCAGTACTTC
15	NA	TRBV10-3	TRBJ2-5	TRBD1	CAISDPTGVGETQYF	TGTGCCATCAGTGACCCGACAGGGGTTGGAGAGACCCAGTACTTC
14	NA	TRBV6-5	TRBJ1-4	NA	CASSHNRGNEKLFF	TGTGCCAGCAGCCATAACCGGGGTAATGAAAAACTGTTTTTT
14	NA	TRBV4-1	TRBJ2-7	TRBD1	CASSQPGQAYEQYF	TGCGCCAGCAGCCAACCGGGACAGGCATACGAGCAGTACTTC
11	NA	TRBV2	TRBJ1-1	NA	CASREYTEAFF	TGTGCCAGCAGGGAGTACACTGAAGCTTTCTTT
14	few	TRBV27	TRBJ2-7	NA	CASSPTGNRYEQYF	TGTGCCAGCAGTCCCACAGGGAATAGGTACGAGCAGTACTTC
13	NA	TRBV7-2	TRBJ1-1	NA	CASSLGRNTEAFF	TGTGCCAGCAGCTTAGGGAGGAACACTGAAGCTTTCTTT
16	NA	TRBV20-1	TRBJ2-5	TRBD2	CSASAGLAGGRETQYF	TGCAGTGCTAGTGCCGGACTAGCGGGGGGGCGGGAGACCCAGTACTTC
12	NA	TRBV29-1	TRBJ2-5	NA	CSVQGNQETQYF	TGCAGCGTCCAGGGTAACCAAGAGACCCAGTACTTC
14	NA	TRBV5-1	TRBJ1-2	NA	CASSLEGVDYGYTF	TGCGCCAGCAGCTTGGAAGGGGTAGACTATGGCTACACCTTC
14	NA	TRBV11-2	TRBJ1-2	NA	CASRRGGFDYGYTF	TGTGCCAGCAGGAGGGGGGGGTTTGACTATGGCTACACCTTC
18	once	TRBV5-8	TRBJ1-5	NA	CASSLEVILGDSNQPQHF	TGTGCCAGCAGCTTGGAGGTGATCCTAGGGGATAGCAATCAGCCCCAGCATTTT
12	once	TRBV12-3/TRBV12-4	TRBJ1-5	NA	CASSNRVQPQHF	TGTGCCAGCAGTAACAGGGTTCAGCCCCAGCATTTT
15	NA	TRBV27	TRBJ1-4	NA	CASSWRGGTNEKLFF	TGTGCCAGCAGTTGGAGGGGCGGAACTAATGAAAAACTGTTTTTT
19	few	TRBV6-1	TRBJ2-1	TRBD2	CASSELGLAGGSAYNEQFF	TGTGCCAGCAGTGAACTCGGACTAGCGGGGGGTAGCGCCTACAATGAGCAGTTCTTC
14	NA	TRBV5-6	TRBJ2-5	NA	CASSGVSVQETQYF	TGTGCCAGCAGCGGAGTATCGGTCCAAGAGACCCAGTACTTC
12	NA	TRBV4-2	TRBJ2-5	NA	CASSAGGQTQYF	TGTGCCAGCAGCGCGGGCGGACAGACCCAGTACTTC
13	NA	TRBV6-5	TRBJ1-2	TRBD1	CASSYSTGAGYTF	TGTGCCAGCAGTTACTCGACAGGGGCTGGCTACACCTTC
16	NA	TRBV18	TRBJ2-7	TRBD1	CASSPPGLTGAGEQYF	TGTGCCAGCTCACCACCCGGTCTGACAGGGGCGGGCGAGCAGTACTTC
15	few	TRBV7-2	TRBJ2-3	NA	CASSLQLEITDTQYF	TGTGCCAGCAGCTTACAATTAGAGATCACAGATACGCAGTATTTT
15	NA	TRBV11-2	TRBJ1-2	NA	CASSSQEAGVDGYTF	TGTGCCAGCAGCTCCCAGGAGGCAGGGGTAGATGGCTACACCTTC
17	NA	TRBV23-1	TRBJ2-5	NA	CASSHPLGGGVGETQYF	TGCGCCAGCAGTCATCCCTTAGGCGGGGGCGTAGGGGAGACCCAGTACTTC
14	NA	TRBV6-5	TRBJ1-1	TRBD1	CASSYGTGGAEAFF	TGTGCCAGCAGTTACGGCACAGGGGGGGCTGAAGCTTTCTTT
15	NA	TRBV6-6	TRBJ1-3	TRBD1	CASRLGQAFGNTIYF	TGTGCCAGCAGACTCGGACAGGCTTTTGGAAACACCATATATTTT
14	NA	TRBV6-5	TRBJ2-3	NA	CASSRQGGPDTQYF	TGTGCCAGCAGTCGACAGGGAGGTCCAGATACGCAGTATTTT
15	NA	TRBV6-5	TRBJ1-2	TRBD1	CASSYTSDREYGYTF	TGTGCCAGCAGTTACACCTCGGACAGGGAATATGGCTACACCTTC
14	once	TRBV19	TRBJ2-7	NA	CASSMGPTAYEQYF	TGTGCCAGTAGTATGGGGCCCACGGCATACGAGCAGTACTTC
12	NA	TRBV19	TRBJ1-2	NA	CASSIPSLGYTF	TGTGCCAGTAGTATTCCCTCCCTTGGCTACACCTTC
13	NA	TRBV7-9	TRBJ1-3	NA	CASSLDSGNTIYF	TGTGCCAGCAGCTTAGACAGCGGAAACACCATATATTTT
15	NA	TRBV7-6	TRBJ2-5	TRBD2	CASSFSAGGLETQYF	TGTGCCAGCAGCTTTAGTGCGGGGGGGCTGGAGACCCAGTACTTC
12	NA	TRBV19	TRBJ2-1	TRBD2	CASSQRGSYRFF	TGTGCCAGTAGCCAGCGGGGGTCATACCGGTTCTTC
13	NA	TRBV23-1	TRBJ1-5	NA	CASSPVGGQPQHF	TGCGCCAGCAGTCCGGTGGGAGGACAGCCCCAGCATTTT
12	once	TRBV29-1	TRBJ1-1	NA	CSVGRGDTEAFF	TGCAGCGTGGGGCGGGGGGACACTGAAGCTTTCTTT
15	NA	TRBV6-4	TRBJ2-7	NA	CASSGRPSRPYEQYF	TGTGCCAGCAGTGGGAGGCCCAGTCGACCCTACGAGCAGTACTTC
13	NA	TRBV6-5	TRBJ2-7	NA	CASSYTGPYEQYF	TGTGCCAGCAGTTACACAGGCCCCTACGAGCAGTACTTC
16	NA	TRBV18	TRBJ2-3	NA	CASSPGQFHSTDTQYF	TGTGCCAGCTCACCCGGACAGTTCCATAGCACAGATACGCAGTATTTT
12	NA	TRBV12-3/TRBV12-4	TRBJ1-1	NA	CASSFEQSEAFF	TGTGCCAGCAGTTTTGAACAGTCTGAAGCTTTCTTT
15	once	TRBV4-2	TRBJ2-3	TRBD2	CASSQRGGGTDTQYF	TGTGCCAGCAGCCAGCGGGGGGGCGGCACAGATACGCAGTATTTT
14	NA	TRBV11-2	TRBJ1-2	NA	CASSLENPGVGYTF	TGTGCCAGCAGCTTAGAAAACCCGGGAGTGGGCTACACCTTC
18	NA	TRBV18	TRBJ2-4	NA	CASSPQSKTPKSKNIQYF	TGTGCCAGCTCACCACAGTCGAAGACACCCAAGAGCAAAAACATTCAGTACTTC
16	NA	TRBV6-1	TRBJ1-3	NA	CASSEISTGHGNTIYF	TGTGCCAGCAGTGAAATTTCGACAGGACATGGAAACACCATATATTTT
14	NA	TRBV14	TRBJ2-5	NA	CASVMTGEGETQYF	TGTGCCAGCGTGATGACAGGGGAGGGCGAGACCCAGTACTTC
15	once	TRBV18	TRBJ2-5	NA	CASSTSNSPGETQYF	TGTGCCAGCTCCACCAGTAACAGCCCTGGAGAGACCCAGTACTTC
15	NA	TRBV25-1	TRBJ2-7	TRBD1	CASSELRTGAYEQYF	TGTGCCAGCAGTGAATTACGGACAGGGGCCTACGAGCAGTACTTC
15	once	TRBV3-1/TRBV3-2	TRBJ2-5	TRBD2	CASSRGTSQSETQYF	TGTGCCAGCAGCCGCGGGACTAGTCAGTCGGAGACCCAGTACTTC
15	NA	TRBV6-5	TRBJ1-2	NA	CASSPPPRGIEGYTF	TGTGCCAGCAGTCCCCCCCCTAGAGGAATTGAGGGCTACACCTTC
15	NA	TRBV5-1	TRBJ2-5	TRBD1	CASIPSPGQGATQYF	TGCGCCAGCATCCCCTCCCCGGGACAGGGGGCGACCCAGTACTTC
14	once	TRBV5-1	TRBJ1-3	NA	CASSLDLSGNTIYF	TGCGCCAGCAGCTTGGACTTATCTGGAAACACCATATATTTT